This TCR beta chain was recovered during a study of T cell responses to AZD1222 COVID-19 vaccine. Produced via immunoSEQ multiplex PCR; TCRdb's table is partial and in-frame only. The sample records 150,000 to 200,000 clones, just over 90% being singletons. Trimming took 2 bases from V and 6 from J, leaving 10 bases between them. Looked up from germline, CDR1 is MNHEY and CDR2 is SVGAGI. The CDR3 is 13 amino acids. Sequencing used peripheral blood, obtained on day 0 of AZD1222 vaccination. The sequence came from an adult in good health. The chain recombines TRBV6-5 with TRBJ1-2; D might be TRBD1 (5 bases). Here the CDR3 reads CASSYGTSDGYTF. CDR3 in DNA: TGTGCCAGCAGTTACGGGACGTCTGATGGCTACACCTTC.